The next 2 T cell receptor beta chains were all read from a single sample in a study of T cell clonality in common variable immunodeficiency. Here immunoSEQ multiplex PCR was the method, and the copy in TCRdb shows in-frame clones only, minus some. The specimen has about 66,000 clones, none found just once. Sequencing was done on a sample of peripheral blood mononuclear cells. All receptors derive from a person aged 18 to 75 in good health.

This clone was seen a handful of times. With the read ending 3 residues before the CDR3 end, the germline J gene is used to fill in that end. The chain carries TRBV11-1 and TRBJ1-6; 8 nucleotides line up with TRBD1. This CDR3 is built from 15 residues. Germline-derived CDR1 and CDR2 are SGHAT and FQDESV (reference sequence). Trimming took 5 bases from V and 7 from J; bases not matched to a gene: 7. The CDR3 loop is CASSPTGTGNSPLHF. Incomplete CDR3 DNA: TGTGCCAGCAGCCCGACGGGGACAGGAAATTCACCC.

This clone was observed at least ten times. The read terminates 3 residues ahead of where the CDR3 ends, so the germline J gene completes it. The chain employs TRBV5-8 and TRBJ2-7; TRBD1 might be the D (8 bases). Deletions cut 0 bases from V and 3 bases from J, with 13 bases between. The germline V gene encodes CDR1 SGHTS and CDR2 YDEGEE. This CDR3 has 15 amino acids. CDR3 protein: CASSLGQGTIYEQYF. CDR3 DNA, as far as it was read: TGTGCCAGCAGCTTGGGACAGGGGACTATCTACGAG.